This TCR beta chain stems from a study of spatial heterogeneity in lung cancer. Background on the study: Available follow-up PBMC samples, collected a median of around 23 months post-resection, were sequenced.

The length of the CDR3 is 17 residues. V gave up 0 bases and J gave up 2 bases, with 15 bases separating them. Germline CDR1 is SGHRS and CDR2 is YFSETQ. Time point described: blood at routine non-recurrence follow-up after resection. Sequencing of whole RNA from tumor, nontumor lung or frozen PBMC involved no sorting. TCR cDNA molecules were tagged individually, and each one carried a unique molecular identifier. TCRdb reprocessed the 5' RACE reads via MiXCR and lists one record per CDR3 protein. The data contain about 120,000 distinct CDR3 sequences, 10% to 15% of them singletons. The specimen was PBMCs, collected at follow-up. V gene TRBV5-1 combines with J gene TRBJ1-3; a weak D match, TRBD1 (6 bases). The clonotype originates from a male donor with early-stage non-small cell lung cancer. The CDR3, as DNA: TGCGCCAGCAGCTTGGGAGTACAGGGCCTCCCTGGAAACACCATATATTTT. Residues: CASSLGVQGLPGNTIYF.